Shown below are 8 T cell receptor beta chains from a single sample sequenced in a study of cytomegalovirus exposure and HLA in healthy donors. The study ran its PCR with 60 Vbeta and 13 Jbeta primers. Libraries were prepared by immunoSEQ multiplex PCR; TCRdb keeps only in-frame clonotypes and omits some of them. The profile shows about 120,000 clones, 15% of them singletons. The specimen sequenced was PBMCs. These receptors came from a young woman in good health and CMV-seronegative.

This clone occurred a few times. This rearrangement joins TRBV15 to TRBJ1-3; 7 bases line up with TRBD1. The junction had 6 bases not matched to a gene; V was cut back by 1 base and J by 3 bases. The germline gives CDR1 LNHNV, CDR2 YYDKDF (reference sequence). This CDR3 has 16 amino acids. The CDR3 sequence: CATSRGQGRGGNTIYF. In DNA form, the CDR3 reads TGTGCCACCAGCAGAGGACAGGGTAGGGGTGGAAACACCATATATTTT. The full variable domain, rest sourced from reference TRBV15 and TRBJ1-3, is DAMVIQNPRYQVTQFGKPVTLSCSQTLNHNVMYWYQQKSSQAPKLLFHYYDKDFNNEADTPDNFQSRRPNTSFCFLDIRSPGLGDTAMYLCATSRGQGRGGNTIYFGEGSWLTVV.

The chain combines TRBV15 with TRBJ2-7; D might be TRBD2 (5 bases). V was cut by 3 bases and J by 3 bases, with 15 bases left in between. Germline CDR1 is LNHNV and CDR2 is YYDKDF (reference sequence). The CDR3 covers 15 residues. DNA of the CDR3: TGTGCCACCAGCAGGGGAGACACGGAAGACTACGAGCAGTACTTC. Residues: CATSRGDTEDYEQYF.

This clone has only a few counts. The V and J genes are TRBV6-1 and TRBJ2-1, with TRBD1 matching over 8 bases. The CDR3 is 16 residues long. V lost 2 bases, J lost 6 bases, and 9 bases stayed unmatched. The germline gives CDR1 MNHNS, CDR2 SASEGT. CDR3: CASSEPGQVASNEQFF. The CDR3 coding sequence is TGTGCCAGCAGTGAACCGGGACAGGTAGCTTCCAATGAGCAGTTCTTC.

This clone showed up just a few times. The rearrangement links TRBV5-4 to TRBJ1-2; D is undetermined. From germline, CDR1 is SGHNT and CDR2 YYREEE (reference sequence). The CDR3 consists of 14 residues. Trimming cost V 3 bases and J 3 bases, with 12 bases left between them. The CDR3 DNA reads TGTGCCAGCAGCTCCACCAGCGTCTACTATGGCTACACCTTC. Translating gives CASSSTSVYYGYTF.

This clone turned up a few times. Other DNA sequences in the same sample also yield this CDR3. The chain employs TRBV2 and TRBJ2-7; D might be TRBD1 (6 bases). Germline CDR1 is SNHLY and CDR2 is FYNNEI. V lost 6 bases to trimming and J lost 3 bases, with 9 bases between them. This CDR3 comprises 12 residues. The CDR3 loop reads CASREDSYEQYF. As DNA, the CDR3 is TGTGCCAGCAGGGAGGACAGCTACGAGCAGTACTTC.

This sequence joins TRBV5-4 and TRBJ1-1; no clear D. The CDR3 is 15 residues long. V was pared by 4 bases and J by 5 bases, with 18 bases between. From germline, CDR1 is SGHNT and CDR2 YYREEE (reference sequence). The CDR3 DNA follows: TGTGCCAGCAGCCCAGGAGGCCCGGGTGGGACTGAAGCTTTCTTT. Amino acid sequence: CASSPGGPGGTEAFF.

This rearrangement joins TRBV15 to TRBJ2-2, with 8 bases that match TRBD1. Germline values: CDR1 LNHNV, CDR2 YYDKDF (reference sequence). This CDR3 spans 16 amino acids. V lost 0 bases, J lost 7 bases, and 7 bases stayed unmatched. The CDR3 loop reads CATSRDLQGAGGELFF. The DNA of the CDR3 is TGTGCCACCAGCAGAGATCTCCAGGGGGCCGGCGGGGAGCTGTTTTTT.

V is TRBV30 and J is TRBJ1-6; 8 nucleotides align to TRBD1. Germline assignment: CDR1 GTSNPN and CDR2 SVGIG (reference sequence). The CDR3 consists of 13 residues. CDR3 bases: TGTGCTCATATGACAGGGGTGGCTTCACCCCTCCACTTT. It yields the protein CAHMTGVASPLHF.